This record concerns one TCR beta chain sequence. The data are from a study of blood T cell repertoires in COVID-19. Study in general: Samples came from the United States, Italy and Spain, spanning acute and convalescent COVID-19. The cDNA or gDNA used as material had been derived from T cells, B-cell-depleted T cells, or PBMCs.

Under the authors' procedure: Reference gene primers were amplified, and this amplification served to estimate nucleated cell counts. Repertoires were generated with immunoSEQ multiplex PCR, while TCRdb's copy carries only in-frame clones and drops some. The V and J calls and the clone size are those of that table, but D and trimming were determined from the DNA. The sample carries approximately 230,000 clones, 65% to 90% recorded once. V lost 6 bases, J lost 1 base, and 11 bases lay in between. Germline V gives CDR1 SEHNR, CDR2 FQNEAQ (reference sequence). The CDR3 contains 14 residues. The sequence was collected from an elderly woman with active or convalescent COVID-19. The sequenced sample was peripheral blood. The V gene is TRBV7-9, the J gene TRBJ2-3; D is possibly TRBD1 (6 bases). CDR3 residues: CASSRDTCTDTQYF. For the CDR3, the DNA is TGTGCCAGCAGTCGGGACACCTGCACAGATACGCAGTATTTT.